A single sample is the source of the 19 T cell receptor beta chains below, sequenced in a study of liver allograft versus peripheral blood T cells. Study-wide background: Recipients' peripheral blood T cell receptor repertoires were compared with those in transplanted livers.

TCRdb redid the calling of the reads with MiXCR, one entry per CDR3 protein. The profile shows 3,000 or so distinct CDR3 sequences, more than 12% of them singletons. The receptors were sampled from a human patient who had a liver transplant. Some of the T cells might come from the graft donor.

This clonotype is judged medium-sized. J is TRBJ1-1 and V is TRBV27; no definite D call. Deletions cut 6 bases from V and 1 base from J, with 12 bases between. CDR3 length: 14 residues. From germline, CDR1 is MNHEY and CDR2 SMNVEV (reference sequence). The DNA of the CDR3 is TGTGCCAGCAGCCCCACGTCGCCGAACACTGAAGCTTTCTTT. Its translation: CASSPTSPNTEAFF.

This sequence joins TRBV2 and TRBJ1-3; D might be TRBD1 (6 bases). Germline V gene data show CDR1 as SNHLY and CDR2 as FYNNEI. V gave up 6 bases and J gave up 3 bases, with 12 bases separating them. This CDR3 has 14 amino acids. For the CDR3, the DNA is TGTGCCAGCAGGGACTACAGGGTTGGAAACACCATATATTTT. Translation gives CASRDYRVGNTIYF.

Judged by abundance, this clonotype is medium-sized (0.01 to 0.1%). The chain is built from TRBV19 and TRBJ2-7; D uncertain. Germline loops: CDR1 LNHDA, CDR2 SQIVND (reference sequence). The CDR3 is made up of 14 amino acids. The V gene lost 3 bases and the J gene lost 2 bases, with 11 bases spanning the gap. As DNA, the CDR3 is TGTGCCAGTAGTATTACAGTGAGCCCCTACGAGCAGTACTTC. Amino acids: CASSITVSPYEQYF.

This clonotype was recorded at least ten times. DNA of the CDR3: TGTGCCTGGAGTCCCGAGGGCAATCAGCCCCAGCATTTT. This sequence encodes CAWSPEGNQPQHF. The chain uses TRBV30 and TRBJ1-5; D is unresolved. Germline loops: CDR1 GTSNPN, CDR2 SVGIG (reference sequence). The CDR3 has 13 amino acids. V was shortened by 2 bases and J by 2 bases, with 7 bases between the two germline ends.

By share, this clonotype ranks as medium-sized. The chain employs TRBV6-2 or TRBV6-3 and TRBJ2-2; 7 bases agree with TRBD1. The germline V gene has CDR1 MNHEY and CDR2 SVGEGT. Trimming cost V 4 bases and J 3 bases; bases outside gene matches: 5. CDR3 length equals 15 residues. Written as DNA, the CDR3 is TGTGCCAGCAGTTCACCTCAGGGGGACACCGGGGAGCTGTTTTTT. It translates to CASSSPQGDTGELFF.

This clonotype appeared many times. The chain couples TRBV5-6 to TRBJ1-6, with no clear D. V lost 0 bases and J 3 bases, leaving 7 bases between the germline ends. The CDR3 runs 15 residues. The germline V gene has CDR1 SGHDT and CDR2 YYEEEE. CDR3 bases: TGTGCCAGCAGCTTGGAAGGTGGCTATAATTCACCCCTCCACTTT. It codes for CASSLEGGYNSPLHF.

Judged by abundance, this clonotype is medium-sized. V is TRBV6-5 and J is TRBJ2-2; no clear D. This CDR3 comprises 17 residues. Trimming removed 6 bases from V and 3 bases from J, with 20 bases in between. Germline-derived CDR1 and CDR2 are MNHEY and SVGAGI. CDR3 protein: CASSPEVLWAYTGELFF. The CDR3 region has the DNA TGTGCCAGCAGCCCAGAGGTGTTGTGGGCCTACACCGGGGAGCTGTTTTTT.

This clonotype is deemed medium-sized. This chain links TRBV5-6 with TRBJ1-1, with unresolved D. V lost 0 bases and J lost 4, with 13 bases in between. This CDR3 has 15 amino acids. CDR1 is SGHDT, CDR2 YYEEEE, per germline. The CDR3 loop reads CASSLEMAGSTEAFF. CDR3 coding DNA: TGTGCCAGCAGCTTGGAAATGGCTGGAAGCACTGAAGCTTTCTTT.

The gene calls are TRBV5-5 and TRBJ1-1, with D possibly matching TRBD1 (6 bases). Per germline, CDR1 SGHKS and CDR2 YYEKEE (reference sequence). Trimming stripped 2 bases from V and 5 bases from J, with 13 bases between. The CDR3 totals 14 residues. CDR3 DNA: TGTGCCAGCAGCTTAGAGCGAGGGGGGACTGAAGCTTTCTTT. This sequence encodes CASSLERGGTEAFF.

By frequency in the sample, this clonotype is medium-sized (0.01 to 0.1%). The chain couples TRBV27 to TRBJ2-7; D might be TRBD1 or TRBD2, each matching 6 bases. This CDR3 is 15 amino acids long. Germline V gene data show CDR1 as MNHEY and CDR2 as SMNVEV (reference sequence). V lost 3 bases and J 0 bases, leaving 12 bases between the germline ends. The CDR3: CASSFAGGLSYEQYF. In nucleotides, the CDR3 is TGTGCCAGCAGTTTCGCCGGGGGCCTCTCCTACGAGCAGTACTTC.

Sample share makes this clonotype medium-sized. This chain joins TRBV19 and TRBJ1-2, with D perhaps matching TRBD1 (5 bases). The CDR3 loop spans 12 amino acids. Per the germline V gene, CDR1 is LNHDA and CDR2 is SQIVND (reference sequence). The CDR3 DNA follows: TGTGCTTCCGGCGGGGGGGTTCATGGCTACACCTTC. This gives the protein CASGGGVHGYTF.

This clonotype qualifies as medium-sized. V and J are TRBV14 and TRBJ1-2; maybe TRBD1 (6 bases). The CDR3 runs 13 residues. Trimming cost V 6 bases and J 8 bases, with 16 bases left between them. Germline CDR1 is SGHDN and CDR2 is FVKESK. The CDR3, as DNA: TGTGCCAGCAGTCTCTCAGGGGTACACGGCTACACCTTC. Translation: CASSLSGVHGYTF.

The V gene is TRBV7-2, the J gene TRBJ2-7; 7 bases are a match to TRBD2. The CDR3 consists of 12 residues. Unmatched junction bases numbered 3, after V lost 1 base and J lost 9 bases. CDR1 SGHTA and CDR2 FQGNSA come from the germline V gene. The CDR3 DNA follows: TGTGCCAGCAGCTTAGGGGGGGGGTGGCAGTACTTC. It encodes CASSLGGGWQYF. Filled out from reference TRBV7-2 and TRBJ2-7, the complete variable domain reads GAGVSQSPSNKVTEKGKDVELRCDPISGHTALYWYRQSLGQGLEFLIYFQGNSAPDKSGLPSDRFSAERTGGSVSTLTIQRTQQEDSAVYLCASSLGGGWQYFGPGTRLTVT.

In this sample, this clonotype turned up many times. J is TRBJ1-1 and V is TRBV14; TRBD1 agrees at 7 bases. The ends lost 6 bases at V and 1 base at J; junction bases unmatched: 5. Per germline, CDR1 SGHDN and CDR2 FVKESK. CDR3 length: 14 amino acids. In DNA, the CDR3 is TGTGCCAGCAGTCTTCAGGGGGGGAACACTGAAGCTTTCTTT. Amino acid sequence: CASSLQGGNTEAFF.

Judged by abundance, this clonotype is hyperexpanded. The chain recombines TRBV19 with TRBJ2-3; 12 nucleotides align to TRBD2. CDR3 length equals 14 residues. Germline CDR1 and CDR2: LNHDA and SQIVND (reference sequence). V was clipped by 7 bases and J by 6 bases; unmatched bases: 5. CDR3 protein: CASNLAGGLDTQYF. The DNA of the CDR3 is TGTGCCAGTAATCTAGCGGGGGGGCTTGATACGCAGTATTTT. Using reference TRBV19 and TRBJ2-3 for the parts outside the CDR3, the full variable domain is DGGITQSPKYLFRKEGQNVTLSCEQNLNHDAMYWYRQDPGQGLRLIYYSQIVNDFQKGDIAEGYSVSREKKESFPLTVTSAQKNPTAFYLCASNLAGGLDTQYFGPGTRLTVL.

Within the sample, this clonotype is medium-sized. This sequence joins TRBV27 and TRBJ2-7, with TRBD2 identical over 9 bases. The CDR3 is 16 amino acids. The germline V gene encodes CDR1 MNHEY and CDR2 SMNVEV (reference sequence). V shed 5 bases and J 1 base; nucleotides not matched to a gene: 9. As DNA, the CDR3 is TGTGCCAGCAGTCTCCTGGCGGGAGGGCCTTCCTACGAGCAGTACTTC. It translates to CASSLLAGGPSYEQYF.

This clonotype is labeled medium-sized. The gene calls are TRBV6-6 and TRBJ1-2; unclear D gene. This CDR3 spans 10 amino acids. V lost 6 bases and J lost 8, with 7 bases in between. Germline V gene sequence: CDR1 MNHNY, CDR2 SVGAGI (reference sequence). The CDR3 DNA follows: TGTGCCAGCAGATTTGGGGGCTACACCTTC. Translation: CASRFGGYTF.

This clonotype is large within its sample. The chain combines TRBV19 with TRBJ1-1, with a weak D call TRBD1 (6 bases). This CDR3 region has 15 residues. V was clipped by 6 bases and J by 2 bases, with 16 bases between them. The germline gives CDR1 LNHDA, CDR2 SQIVND (reference sequence). Written as DNA, the CDR3 is TGTGCCAGTAGGCGGAGCGGGGGCGGAAACACTGAAGCTTTCTTT. Translated: CASRRSGGGNTEAFF.

This clonotype appeared many times. This chain links TRBV6-5 with TRBJ2-7; tentatively, D is TRBD2 (5 bases). Per the germline V gene, CDR1 is MNHEY and CDR2 is SVGAGI. Trimming left V 0 bases short and J 0 bases short, with 6 bases between. This CDR3 comprises 14 residues. The CDR3 is CASSYSEDSYEQYF. The CDR3 nucleotides are TGTGCCAGCAGTTACTCGGAGGACTCCTACGAGCAGTACTTC.